Below, 23 T cell receptor beta chains from the same sample are listed, as sequenced in a study of T cell responses to AZD1222 COVID-19 vaccine (dated by TCRdb to the early 2020s). The time point label corresponds to: about 28 days (+/-7) after the second vaccine dose. The library was obtained by the immunoSEQ multiplex PCR assay. Sourced from immuneACCESS, this table was stored by TCRdb with only in-frame sequences that have V and J called. A share of the clones is absent; for the studies checked, an unresolved V gene accounts for under half, and the remainder has no known explanation. Here the sample has 65,000 to 100,000 clones; about 88% occur a single time. The ten largest clones take up 6% to 7.5% of the sample. The sample consisted of peripheral blood, taken 28 days after the second AZD1222 dose. Source of these receptors: an adult who received the AZD1222 COVID-19 vaccine.

This clone was detected only a few times. DNA of the CDR3: TGTGCCAGCTCAGGGGGCTTGGGTCAGCCCCAGCATTTT. It translates to CASSGGLGQPQHF. The chain has TRBV27 and TRBJ1-5; 8 positions agree with TRBD1. Germline V lookup: CDR1 MNHEY, CDR2 SMNVEV (reference sequence). This CDR3 has 13 residues. The trim removed 8 bases at V and 6 bases at J, leaving 6 bases unmatched.

The chain combines TRBV18 with TRBJ2-7; the D gene is possibly TRBD2 (6 bases). The CDR3 is made up of 14 amino acids. Germline lookup yields CDR1 KGHSH and CDR2 LQKENI. V was cut by 5 bases and J by 0 bases, with 11 bases left in between. In nucleotides, the CDR3 is TGTGCCAGCTCAGCTATCGGGAGCTCCTACGAGCAGTACTTC. This gives the protein CASSAIGSSYEQYF.

The rearrangement uses TRBV4-1 and TRBJ1-1, with D possibly TRBD1 on 5 matching bases. This CDR3 has 15 residues. Germline V lookup: CDR1 MGHRA, CDR2 YSYEKL. The germline V and J ends were trimmed by 1 base and 6 bases, with 15 bases remaining between them. Written as DNA, the CDR3 is TGCGCCAGCAGCCAAGGTGTCAGGGCGTCAGCTGAAGCTTTCTTT. Protein product: CASSQGVRASAEAFF.

The chain carries TRBV27 and TRBJ2-3; D not certain. Germline CDR1 MNHEY, CDR2 SMNVEV (reference sequence). V dropped 3 bases and J dropped 2 bases, with 12 bases sitting between them. The length of the CDR3 is 15 residues. The CDR3 DNA sequence: TGTGCCAGCAGTTTCGGCGGAGCAAACACAGATACGCAGTATTTT. Translation gives CASSFGGANTDTQYF.

The rearrangement uses TRBV27 and TRBJ1-4; TRBD1 is a possible D gene (5 bases). The V gene lost 4 bases and the J gene lost 9 bases, with 15 bases spanning the gap. From germline, CDR1 is MNHEY and CDR2 SMNVEV (reference sequence). This CDR3 has 14 amino acids. In DNA, the CDR3 is TGTGCCAGCAGTTGGGGCTACGGTTTTAAAAAACTGTTTTTT. It specifies CASSWGYGFKKLFF.

The V call is TRBV7-2, the J call TRBJ1-3; no firm D call. This CDR3 contains 18 residues. V was shortened by 1 base and J by 0 bases, with 16 bases between the two germline ends. Germline V gene lookup returns CDR1 SGHTA and CDR2 FQGNSA. The CDR3 here is CASSLVVFDTHSGNTIYF. For the CDR3, the DNA is TGTGCCAGCAGCTTAGTCGTTTTCGACACCCACTCTGGAAACACCATATATTTT. Combining the CDR3 with reference TRBV7-2 and TRBJ1-3 gives the whole variable domain GAGVSQSPSNKVTEKGKDVELRCDPISGHTALYWYRQSLGQGLEFLIYFQGNSAPDKSGLPSDRFSAERTGGSVSTLTIQRTQQEDSAVYLCASSLVVFDTHSGNTIYFGEGSWLTVV.

This chain uses TRBV10-1 with TRBJ2-7; D remains unclear. The CDR3 has 15 residues. The V gene lost 6 bases and the J gene lost 5 bases, with 20 bases spanning the gap. The V gene's germline CDR1 is WNHNN and CDR2 SYGVQD (reference sequence). This CDR3 is CASSGQTGPHNEQYF. DNA of the CDR3: TGCGCCAGCAGCGGGCAAACCGGGCCCCACAACGAGCAGTACTTC.

This chain joins TRBV5-1 and TRBJ2-1; D not certain. This CDR3 is built from 14 residues. Between the trimmed V and J ends, which lost 3 bases and 5 bases, there was a span of 12 bases. The V gene's germline CDR1 is SGHRS and CDR2 YFSETQ. The DNA for the CDR3 is TGCGCCAGCAGCTCGGGCAAACTGAACAATGAGCAGTTCTTC. It encodes CASSSGKLNNEQFF.

The CDR3 coding sequence is TGCGCCAGCAGCTTTAGGGCAGGGGATGAAAAACTGTTTTTT. Translation: CASSFRAGDEKLFF. V is TRBV5-1 and J is TRBJ1-4, with TRBD1 as a possible D gene (6 bases). Trimming removed 2 bases at V and 6 bases at J, with 11 bases between. CDR3 length equals 14 residues. Germline loops: CDR1 SGHRS, CDR2 YFSETQ.

This rearrangement joins TRBV5-5 to TRBJ2-1; 12 nucleotides line up with TRBD2. The CDR3 extends over 15 amino acids. Germline CDR1 and CDR2: SGHKS and YYEKEE (reference sequence). V dropped 4 bases and J dropped 6; count of bases not matched to a gene: 5. The CDR3 region is CASSLGLAGTNEQFF. The CDR3 nucleotides are TGTGCCAGCAGCCTCGGACTAGCGGGGACCAATGAGCAGTTCTTC.

The chain carries TRBV5-4 and TRBJ2-1; TRBD1 matches 9 bases. Germline V gives CDR1 SGHNT, CDR2 YYREEE (reference sequence). CDR3 size: 17 residues. V gave up 4 bases and J gave up 2 bases; unmatched junction bases: 10. CDR3 nucleotides: TGTGCCAGCAGCCCGTGGGGGGGACAGGGCCCCTACAATGAGCAGTTCTTC. Its translation: CASSPWGGQGPYNEQFF.

The chain is built from TRBV29-1 and TRBJ2-4, with TRBD1 identical over 7 bases. The germline CDR1 and CDR2 sequences are SQVTM and ANQGSEA. V dropped 7 bases and J dropped 6; count of bases not matched to a gene: 3. The CDR3 has 11 residues. The chain's CDR3 is CSAGTVNIQYF. The CDR3 DNA is TGCAGCGCTGGGACAGTAAACATTCAGTACTTC.

This clone is medium-sized (0.01 to 0.1%) in the sample. The chain links TRBV19 to TRBJ1-5, with D perhaps TRBD1 (5 bases). The CDR3 sequence is 17 residues long. The germline V gene has CDR1 LNHDA and CDR2 SQIVND (reference sequence). V dropped 3 bases and J dropped 3 bases, with 18 bases sitting between them. The CDR3 nucleotides are TGTGCCAGTAGTATTGGGGGGGGGAGACTCTACAATCAGCCCCAGCATTTT. It yields the protein CASSIGGGRLYNQPQHF. Full variable domain (outside the CDR3, taken from reference TRBV19 and TRBJ1-5): DGGITQSPKYLFRKEGQNVTLSCEQNLNHDAMYWYRQDPGQGLRLIYYSQIVNDFQKGDIAEGYSVSREKKESFPLTVTSAQKNPTAFYLCASSIGGGRLYNQPQHFGDGTRLSIL.

This chain joins TRBV27 and TRBJ2-7; TRBD1 matches 9 bases. The CDR3 is 14 residues long. The germline CDR1 and CDR2 sequences are MNHEY and SMNVEV (reference sequence). The J segment lost 1 base and the V segment lost 4 bases, leaving 2 bases of the junction unmatched. For the CDR3, the DNA is TGTGCCAGCAGTTGGGGACAGGGATCCTACGAGCAGTACTTC. Its translation is CASSWGQGSYEQYF.

This rearrangement joins TRBV5-6 to TRBJ1-3, with TRBD1 matching 9 bases. With V trimmed by 3 bases and J by 7 bases, 5 bases remained unmatched. The CDR3 contains 14 residues. Germline CDR1 reads SGHDT; CDR2 reads YYEEEE. This chain's CDR3 is CASSYGTGSNTIYF. The DNA of the CDR3 is TGTGCCAGCAGCTACGGGACAGGGAGTAACACCATATATTTT. Full variable domain (rest looked up from reference TRBV5-6 and TRBJ1-3): DAGVTQSPTHLIKTRGQQVTLRCSPKSGHDTVSWYQQALGQGPQFIFQYYEEEERQRGNFPDRFSGHQFPNYSSELNVNALLLGDSALYLCASSYGTGSNTIYFGEGSWLTVV.

This clone has just one count. The J gene is TRBJ1-1, the V gene TRBV14; the D is unclear. This CDR3 has 13 residues. V dropped 4 bases and J dropped 5 bases, with 11 bases sitting between them. Germline V gives CDR1 SGHDN, CDR2 FVKESK. The DNA for the CDR3 is TGTGCCAGCAGCCGAACGGAGCTAACTGAAGCTTTCTTT. As protein: CASSRTELTEAFF.

Turning to this clone: A junction end diverges from the germline sequence, so it may reflect a read error. This chain connects TRBV4-1 to TRBJ2-7; D may match TRBD1 or TRBD2 (5 bases each). The length of the CDR3 is 15 residues. Germline values: CDR1 MGHRA, CDR2 YSYEKL. In DNA, the CDR3 is TGCGCCCGCAGCCGAATCCGGGGCCTTCCGGGAGAGCAGTACTTC. Amino acid sequence: CARSRIRGLPGEQYF.

The chain is built from TRBV7-2 and TRBJ1-5; no clear D. This CDR3 has 13 amino acids. The germline V gene encodes CDR1 SGHTA and CDR2 FQGNSA. V was trimmed by 1 base and J by 5 bases, leaving 6 bases between them. The CDR3 DNA is TGTGCCAGCAGCTTAGACGGACATCAGCCCCAGCATTTT. Amino acid sequence: CASSLDGHQPQHF.

J is TRBJ2-7 and V is TRBV19; 7 nucleotides match TRBD1. The CDR3 covers 13 residues. V was pared by 6 bases and J by 6 bases, with 8 bases of the junction left unmatched. The germline V gene encodes CDR1 LNHDA and CDR2 SQIVND (reference sequence). For the CDR3, the DNA is TGTGCCAGTAGCGTGACAGGGTCGGGCGAGCAGTACTTC. Its translation: CASSVTGSGEQYF.

This sequence joins TRBV6-6 and TRBJ1-4; possibly TRBD1 for D (6 bases). Germline V CDR1 and CDR2: MNHNY, SVGAGI (reference sequence). The CDR3 has 16 amino acids. V gave up 2 bases and J gave up 3 bases, with 13 bases separating them. The CDR3 reads CASSYRGGIANEKLFF. The CDR3 nucleotides read TGTGCCAGCAGTTACCGGGGGGGCATTGCTAATGAAAAACTGTTTTTT.

The chain is built from TRBV6-5 and TRBJ2-7; D call uncertain. The V gene lost 0 bases and the J gene lost 0 bases, with 6 bases spanning the gap. CDR1 is MNHEY, CDR2 SVGAGI, per germline. The CDR3 is 14 amino acids. CDR3 region: CASSYSTTSYEQYF. CDR3 DNA: TGTGCCAGCAGTTACTCGACGACCTCCTACGAGCAGTACTTC.

The chain uses TRBV27 and TRBJ2-1; 7 nucleotides align to TRBD1. After removal of 0 bases from V and 6 bases from J, the junction contained 5 bases not matched to a gene. The CDR3 runs to 15 residues. CDR1 is MNHEY, CDR2 SMNVEV, per germline (reference sequence). The CDR3: CASSLSRAGGNEQFF. DNA of the CDR3: TGTGCCAGCAGTTTATCTCGGGCAGGGGGCAATGAGCAGTTCTTC.

V is TRBV30 and J is TRBJ2-7; a weak D match, TRBD2 (5 bases). There are 13 residues in the CDR3. Germline loops: CDR1 GTSNPN, CDR2 SVGIG (reference sequence). Trimming cost V 1 base and J 6 bases, with 13 bases left between them. The chain's CDR3 is CAWSAGIKSEQYF. The DNA of the CDR3 is TGTGCCTGGAGTGCGGGAATAAAGTCCGAGCAGTACTTC.